This T cell receptor beta chain was observed in a study of technical replicates of blood from a few donors. Assay used: immunoSEQ multiplex PCR; TCRdb lists only in-frame clones, some missing. The data show around 100,000 clones, approximately 96% seen once. Germline V CDR1 and CDR2: SGHNT, YYREEE (reference sequence). V shed 2 bases and J shed 5 bases, with 13 bases lying between them. The CDR3 is made up of 14 amino acids. This TCR was sampled from a human donor in good health. The chain couples TRBV5-4 to TRBJ2-5; D uncertain. The sample consisted of T cells isolated from PBMCs. The CDR3 bases are TGTGCCAGCAGCTTAGTTTCTGTGCGGGAGACCCAGTACTTC. It encodes CASSLVSVRETQYF.